Listed below are T cell receptor beta chains from one sample, sequenced in a study of shared clonotypes between healthy human individuals. Method: immunoSEQ multiplex PCR; TCRdb's copy keeps in-frame clones and lacks some. This sample has hundreds of thousands of clones, with 95% to 97% found just once. Sequencing was done on a sample of naive CD8+ T cells sorted from blood. These receptors originate from a woman in her thirties in good health. Each CDR3 is given with its conserved first and last residue. A D gene is named only where the DNA matches it firmly. Only some rows state a clone size, as once, few, many or a class for expanded clones.

TGTGCCAGCAGTCCTCTAGGTCCCGGGGAGCTGTTTTTT | CASSPLGPGELFF | NA | TRBJ2-2 | TRBV6-5 | NA
TGCGCCAGCAGCCAACCCGGACTAGCTTATGAGCAGTTCTTC | CASSQPGLAYEQFF | NA | TRBJ2-1 | TRBV4-1 | TRBD2
TGTGCCAGCAGCCAAATTATAGGACACTACGAGCAGTACTTC | CASSQIIGHYEQYF | once | TRBJ2-7 | TRBV5-5 | NA
TGTGCCAGCAGCTTGACGGATACCTACGAGCAGTACTTC | CASSLTDTYEQYF | NA | TRBJ2-7 | TRBV5-4 | NA
TGTGCCAGCACTCCGGGACAGAGCTCCTACGAGCAGTACTTC | CASTPGQSSYEQYF | once | TRBJ2-7 | TRBV6-5 | TRBD1
TGTGCCAGCTACGAAGGAACTGAAGCTTTCTTT | CASYEGTEAFF | NA | TRBJ1-1 | TRBV19 | NA
TGTGCCAGCAGCTTCGGACATTCTGGCTACACCTTC | CASSFGHSGYTF | NA | TRBJ1-2 | TRBV11-2 | NA
TGTGCCAGCAGCTCAGGGGGCACTGAAGCTTTCTTT | CASSSGGTEAFF | few | TRBJ1-1 | TRBV7-9 | TRBD1
TGTGCCAGCAGTTTAACCGGGGAGCAGTTCTTC | CASSLTGEQFF | NA | TRBJ2-1 | TRBV27 | NA
TGTGCCAGCAGCTTACCTCCTCTCGGGTATAATGAAAAACTGTTTTTT | CASSLPPLGYNEKLFF | once | TRBJ1-4 | TRBV7-8 | NA
TGTGCCATCAGTGAGCGGGACAGGGGCGCTGGAAACACCATATATTTT | CAISERDRGAGNTIYF | NA | TRBJ1-3 | TRBV10-3 | TRBD1
TGTGCCAGCAGCGGCCGACAGGGTCTCTATGGCTACACCTTC | CASSGRQGLYGYTF | NA | TRBJ1-2 | TRBV13 | TRBD1
TGTGCCAGCAGTAGACTAGCGGAAAAGGCCGGGGAGCTGTTTTTT | CASSRLAEKAGELFF | NA | TRBJ2-2 | TRBV28 | TRBD2
TGTGCCAGCAGCCGACCAGGGGGAGATACGCAGTATTTT | CASSRPGGDTQYF | NA | TRBJ2-3 | TRBV5-4 | TRBD1
TGTGCCTGGAGTGTAGGGACAGAAGCTTCACCCCTCCACTTT | CAWSVGTEASPLHF | NA | TRBJ1-6 | TRBV30 | TRBD1
TGTGCCAGCAGTTTAATTGGAGCTGGTTTGTTGGAAACGCAGTATTTT | CASSLIGAGLLETQYF | NA | TRBJ2-3 | TRBV28 | NA
TGTGCCAGCAGTTTTAATGGGCAGCCCCAGCATTTT | CASSFNGQPQHF | NA | TRBJ1-5 | TRBV27 | NA
TGTGCCAGCAGTCCGGACCCCACTGAAGCTTTCTTT | CASSPDPTEAFF | NA | TRBJ1-1 | TRBV2 | NA
TGTGCCTGGAGCAACCCCGGGAGCGGCTACACCTTC | CAWSNPGSGYTF | NA | TRBJ1-2 | TRBV30 | NA
TGCGCCAGCAGCCAGAGGACAGCAATTGGCTACACCTTC | CASSQRTAIGYTF | NA | TRBJ1-2 | TRBV4-1 | NA
TGTGCCAGCAGGGCTACAGGGAGCTTGTCTGAAGCTTTCTTT | CASRATGSLSEAFF | NA | TRBJ1-1 | TRBV27 | NA
TGTGCCAGCAGCTTGCTGGGACAGGGTGTTATAAACACTGAAGCTTTCTTT | CASSLLGQGVINTEAFF | NA | TRBJ1-1 | TRBV5-4 | TRBD1
TGTGCCACCAGCAGCCTAAAGGACGAGCAGTACTTC | CATSSLKDEQYF | once | TRBJ2-7 | TRBV15 | NA
TGTGCCAGCAGCCAAGAATTCGCTAGCGGGAGTCTCGCAGATACGCAGTATTTT | CASSQEFASGSLADTQYF | once | TRBJ2-3 | TRBV4-2 | TRBD2
TGTGCCACCAGCAGGGACCACAATCAGCCCCAGCATTTT | CATSRDHNQPQHF | NA | TRBJ1-5 | TRBV15 | NA
TGTGCCAGCAGCTATGGTCAATCCTACGAGCAGTACTTC | CASSYGQSYEQYF | NA | TRBJ2-7 | TRBV5-4 | NA
TGTGCCAGCAGGTCAGGGTCGAATGAGCAGTTCTTC | CASRSGSNEQFF | NA | TRBJ2-1 | TRBV28 | NA
TGCGCCAGCAGTGATACGGGGAGCTCCTACGAGCAGTACTTC | CASSDTGSSYEQYF | NA | TRBJ2-7 | TRBV10-1 | NA
TGCACCAGCAGCCAAGAAGCCCGACAGGATTGCAACATTCAGTACTTC | CTSSQEARQDCNIQYF | NA | TRBJ2-4 | TRBV1 | NA
TGTGCCAGCATCCTACAGGGGGCGGAAGAGACCCAGTACTTC | CASILQGAEETQYF | NA | TRBJ2-5 | TRBV13 | TRBD1
TGTGCCAGCAGGCAAGGGGGGTACACTGAAGCTTTCTTT | CASRQGGYTEAFF | NA | TRBJ1-1 | TRBV5-8 | NA
TGTGCCAGCAGTGACAGGGGGCGCTCCTACGAGCAGTACTTC | CASSDRGRSYEQYF | NA | TRBJ2-7 | TRBV6-1 | TRBD1
TGTGCCTGGAGTGTACTAGATTTCGGAGAGCAGTACTTC | CAWSVLDFGEQYF | NA | TRBJ2-7 | TRBV30 | NA
TGTGCCAGCAGCGTAGGGGTAGCCACAGATACGCAGTATTTT | CASSVGVATDTQYF | NA | TRBJ2-3 | TRBV9 | NA
TGTGCCAGCAGTTTGTCAGCGGAAGACAATGAGCAGTTCTTC | CASSLSAEDNEQFF | NA | TRBJ2-1 | TRBV6-5 | NA
TGTGCCAGCAGCTTAGTTAGAAGGGACCCCCTCCACTTT | CASSLVRRDPLHF | NA | TRBJ1-6 | TRBV7-8 | NA